These 3 T cell receptor beta chains came from one sample sequenced in a study of cytomegalovirus exposure and HLA in healthy donors. Use of 60 Vbeta and 13 Jbeta primers characterized the PCR. Some clones are missing from TCRdb's copy, which holds only in-frame ones; the method was immunoSEQ multiplex PCR. Of 95,000 to 150,000 clones in the sample, around 78% are singletons; the top ten hold approximately 3.9%. The sample consisted of PBMCs. Receptors originate from a man aged 40-49 years in good health and CMV-seronegative.

The chain uses TRBV2 and TRBJ2-1, with D perhaps matching TRBD2 (6 bases). The CDR3 has 12 amino acids. Trimming shortened V by 11 bases and J by 6 bases, and 14 bases separated the two germline ends. Germline V gene sequence: CDR1 SNHLY, CDR2 FYNNEI. Here the CDR3 reads CAGRGGGNEQFF. In nucleotides, the CDR3 is TGTGCCGGCCGGGGAGGAGGCAATGAGCAGTTCTTC.

Written as DNA, the CDR3 is TGTGCCAGCAGTTCCCGCCCTACAGGGGCTGGAAACACCATATATTTT. As protein: CASSSRPTGAGNTIYF. V usage is TRBV27 and J usage is TRBJ1-3; 7 bases line up with TRBD1. This CDR3 contains 16 residues. Germline V CDR1 and CDR2: MNHEY, SMNVEV (reference sequence). J was trimmed by 2 bases and V by 4 bases; bases with no gene match: 8.

The J gene is TRBJ1-1, the V gene TRBV2; a weak D match, TRBD1 (5 bases). CDR3 length: 15 residues. Deletions cut 3 bases from V and 1 base from J, with 12 bases between. Germline CDR1 is SNHLY and CDR2 is FYNNEI. The CDR3 region is CASSDGIQENTEAFF. The CDR3 region has the DNA TGTGCCAGCAGTGATGGGATACAGGAGAACACTGAAGCTTTCTTT.